The rows below give T cell receptor beta chains drawn from one sample of a study of OX40 agonist ivuxolimab in advanced cancers. Profiled with immunoSEQ multiplex PCR; TCRdb holds only in-frame clones, not every one. The sample contains tens of thousands of clones, around 89% of which appear only once. The input for sequencing was CD4+ or CD8+ T cells sorted from blood, taken in a trial of the OX40 agonist ivuxolimab. These receptors originate from an adult with an advanced solid tumor such as melanoma, head and neck, liver or kidney cancer. Each CDR3 is given with its conserved first and last residue.

V gene | CDR3 protein
TRBV5-4 | CASSLAKQGGFEKLFF
TRBV21-1 | CASSNNRLQETQYF
TRBV5-1 | CASSKGQGAVEQYF
TRBV11-2 | CASSLIGQNEQFF
TRBV30 | CAWGVGAGRETQYF
TRBV10-3 | CAISAGEKLFF
TRBV10-2 | CASSDADTQYF
TRBV6-5 | CASTTSYEQYF
TRBV10-3 | CAISDGGETQYF
TRBV9 | CASSSSLGAYEQYF
TRBV19 | CASSMRLLQIHEQYF
TRBV7-9 | CASSPRAGGTDTQYF
TRBV27 | CASRGAGGQDNEQFF
TRBV2 | CASVGGGEQYF
TRBV11-1 | CASRPTGGTEAFF
TRBV2 | CASSEVGLVAKNIQYF
TRBV5-1 | CASSAGGGPSGNTIYF
TRBV2 | CASSEGTGNIQYF
TRBV18 | CASSPRGTGGTGANVLTF
TRBV9 | CASSVDPRGFWDEQYF
TRBV5-1 | CASSLAGQSNQPQHF
TRBV28 | CASSSPPGNTIYF
TRBV12-5 | CASGLNVGRQTMNTEAFF
TRBV28 | CASKGTASGSLVEQFF
TRBV7-2 | CASSATGGFSYEQYF
TRBV18 | CASSPGSSMDTQYF
TRBV27 | CASSNRDTRGETQYF
TRBV29-1 | CSVKQGSADTQYF
TRBV7-9 | CASSTTDQPQHF
TRBV19 | CASSIPGTSDSHEQYF
TRBV9 | CASSVAADTGELFF
TRBV28 | CASSTPGTDSVGYTF
TRBV7-3 | CASSRTGATNEKLFF
TRBV11-1 | CASSLGQPSYNEQFF
TRBV18 | CASSPGAAYEQYF
TRBV6-1 | CANQAGPPTDTQYF
TRBV30 | CAWSVGETYEQYF
TRBV7-3 | CASSLTLGSNEQFF
TRBV9 | CASSVDINSPLHF
TRBV11-2 | CASSPETGNWQYF
TRBV6-4 | CASSESPGGFSGELFF
TRBV7-9 | CASSLGLADRTDTQYF
TRBV5-1 | CASALFFGTINSPLHF
TRBV19 | CASSMQGTYEQYF
TRBV5-6 | CASSLAALAGGYQETQYF
TRBV18 | CASSPPGGQGGYGYTF
TRBV4-1 | CASSQDGTGGQPQHF
TRBV2 | CASSEAQEGARGYTF
TRBV19 | CASSISGTGVLEQYF
TRBV27 | CASSRRTGPETQYF